This TCR beta chain was observed in a study of T-cell memory formation after mild COVID-19. Findings and limits, study-wide: Cross-reactive memory apparently joined, as some responding clones appeared in pre-infection memory.

This clonotype appeared a few times. Its cognate antigen is unknown. Libraries for TCRalpha and TCRbeta carried sample barcodes and unique molecular identifiers via 5'RACE. Each CDR3 protein is one row after TCRdb ran MiXCR on the 5' RACE reads. Among hundreds of thousands of distinct CDR3 sequences, less than 9.5% were seen once, and the ten largest hold roughly 23%. The specimen was PBMCs or a T cell subset sorted from them (not recorded which). This clonotype originated in a man younger than 35 who had mild COVID-19 (a few samples of this study predate the infection). Cell type and time point are not known.

CDR3 amino acids: CASYGNGGSWV. In DNA form, the CDR3 reads TGTGCCAGCTACGGGAACGGAGGTTCGTGGGTC. This chain joins TRBV28 and TRBJ2-7; a weak D match, TRBD2 (5 bases). Germline V lookup: CDR1 MDHEN, CDR2 SYDVKM. The CDR3 sequence is 11 residues long.